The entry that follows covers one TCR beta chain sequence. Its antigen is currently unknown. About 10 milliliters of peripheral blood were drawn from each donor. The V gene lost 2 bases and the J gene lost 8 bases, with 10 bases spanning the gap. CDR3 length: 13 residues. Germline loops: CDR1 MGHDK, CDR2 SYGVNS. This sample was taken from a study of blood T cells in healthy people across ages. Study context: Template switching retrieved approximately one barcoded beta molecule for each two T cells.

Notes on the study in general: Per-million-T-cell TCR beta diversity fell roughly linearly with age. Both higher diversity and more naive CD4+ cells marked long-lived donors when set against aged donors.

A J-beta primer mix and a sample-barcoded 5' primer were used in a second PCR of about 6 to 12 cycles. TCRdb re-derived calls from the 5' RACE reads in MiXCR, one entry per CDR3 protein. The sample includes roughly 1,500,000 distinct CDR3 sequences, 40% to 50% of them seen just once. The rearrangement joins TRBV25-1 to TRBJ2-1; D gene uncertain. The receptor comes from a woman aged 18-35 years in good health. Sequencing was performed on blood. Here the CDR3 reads CASSENPPDEQFF. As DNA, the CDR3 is TGTGCCAGCAGTGAAAACCCCCCGGATGAGCAGTTCTTC.